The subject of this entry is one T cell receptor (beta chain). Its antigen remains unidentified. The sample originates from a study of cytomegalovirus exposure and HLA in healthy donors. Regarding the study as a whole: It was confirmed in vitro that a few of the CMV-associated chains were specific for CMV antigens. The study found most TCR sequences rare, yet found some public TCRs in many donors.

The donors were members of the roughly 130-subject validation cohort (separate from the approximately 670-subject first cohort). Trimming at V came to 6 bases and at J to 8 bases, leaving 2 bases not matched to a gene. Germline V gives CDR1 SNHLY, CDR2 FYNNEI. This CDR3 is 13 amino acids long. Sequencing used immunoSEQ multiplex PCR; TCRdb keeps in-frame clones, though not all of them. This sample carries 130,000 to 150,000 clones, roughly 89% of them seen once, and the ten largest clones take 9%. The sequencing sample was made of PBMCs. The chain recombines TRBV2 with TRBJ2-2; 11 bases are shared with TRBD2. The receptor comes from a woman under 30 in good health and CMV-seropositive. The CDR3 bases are TGTGCCAGCAGACGGACTAGCGGGGGGGAGCTGTTTTTT. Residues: CASRRTSGGELFF.